Listed below are T cell receptor beta chains from one sample, sequenced in a study of T cells in Graves' hyperthyroidism and ophthalmopathy. In TCRdb, the multiplex PCR reads were re-called with MiXCR into one record per CDR3 protein. Here the sample spans approximately 640,000 distinct CDR3 sequences, approximately 15% being singletons. Input material: blood. The receptors were sampled from a man aged 50-59 years with Graves' hyperthyroidism. Each CDR3 is given with its conserved first and last residue. A D gene is named only where the DNA matches it firmly. Size is omitted from some rows. Given values are once, few, many or a class for expanded clones.

DNA: TGTGCCATCAGTGAGCCCAATCCGGAAGGCTACACCTTC; CDR3: CAISEPNPEGYTF; J: TRBJ1-2; V: TRBV10-3; size: .; D: .
DNA: TGTGCCAGTAGTATCGTAGGACAAGGCTCTGGGGCCAACGTCCTGACTTTC; CDR3: CASSIVGQGSGANVLTF; J: TRBJ2-6; V: TRBV19; size: few; D: .
DNA: TGTGCCAGCAGTTATTCTAATCAGCCCCAGCATTTT; CDR3: CASSYSNQPQHF; J: TRBJ1-5; V: TRBV19; size: many; D: .
DNA: TGTGCCAGCAGCTACGATAGGCATCCCACCGGGGAGCTGTTTTTT; CDR3: CASSYDRHPTGELFF; J: TRBJ2-2; V: TRBV27; size: many; D: .
DNA: TGTGCCAGCAGCGTTAAGGCTAATAGGGAACTGTTTTTT; CDR3: CASSVKANRELFF; J: TRBJ1-4; V: TRBV6-1; size: .; D: .
DNA: TGTGCCAGCAGTTCTATCAGTAAAAGAGCTGGAAACACCATATATTTT; CDR3: CASSSISKRAGNTIYF; J: TRBJ1-3; V: TRBV28; size: .; D: .
DNA: TGTGCCAGCAATTCAAGGGGGCGTGCCTATGGCTACACCTTC; CDR3: CASNSRGRAYGYTF; J: TRBJ1-2; V: TRBV28; size: .; D: TRBD1
DNA: TGTGCCAGTAGACCCACAGGGGAAGAGACCCAGTACTTC; CDR3: CASRPTGEETQYF; J: TRBJ2-5; V: TRBV19; size: many; D: TRBD1
DNA: TGTGCCAGCACCTCCGAGGGGATTAACTCCTACGAGCAGTACTTC; CDR3: CASTSEGINSYEQYF; J: TRBJ2-7; V: TRBV28; size: many; D: .
DNA: TGTGCCAGCAGCCCAACAACCGGGACTCAGAACAATGAGCAGTTCTTC; CDR3: CASSPTTGTQNNEQFF; J: TRBJ2-1; V: TRBV25-1; size: few; D: .
DNA: TGTGCCAGCAGCTGGACTTACACAGATACGCAGTATTTT; CDR3: CASSWTYTDTQYF; J: TRBJ2-3; V: TRBV11-3; size: many; D: .
DNA: TGTGCCAGCAGTCCGCATGACAGGGTGGAGACCCAGTACTTC; CDR3: CASSPHDRVETQYF; J: TRBJ2-5; V: TRBV6-1; size: many; D: TRBD1
DNA: TGTGCCAGCAGCTCGGCAGGGGCGTATGAAAAACTGTTTTTT; CDR3: CASSSAGAYEKLFF; J: TRBJ1-4; V: TRBV7-8; size: many; D: .
DNA: TGTGCCAGCGGTATTCCGGGACAGGGCTTCGGTAATTCACCCCTCCACTTT; CDR3: CASGIPGQGFGNSPLHF; J: TRBJ1-6; V: TRBV27; size: .; D: TRBD1
DNA: TGTGCCAGTAGTATAGTTCAGGGGGCCTACACCGGGGAGCTGTTTTTT; CDR3: CASSIVQGAYTGELFF; J: TRBJ2-2; V: TRBV19; size: many; D: TRBD1
DNA: TGTGCCAGCAGCTTAGCAAAAGCAGGGGTAGGGGCGGGGGTCTACAATGAGCAGTTCTTC; CDR3: CASSLAKAGVGAGVYNEQFF; J: TRBJ2-1; V: TRBV7-6; size: .; D: .